This T cell receptor beta chain was retrieved from a study of blood T cell repertoires in COVID-19. Method: immunoSEQ multiplex PCR; TCRdb's copy keeps in-frame clones and lacks some. Altogether roughly 240,000 clones are present, 86% being singletons, with the ten largest covering about 4%. CDR1 and CDR2 (germline): LNHDA, SQIVND (reference sequence). After removal of 5 bases from V and 3 bases from J, the junction contained 4 bases not matched to a gene. The CDR3 has 15 amino acids. The source of this sequence is a man aged 18 to 29 with active or convalescent COVID-19. The V call is TRBV19, the J call TRBJ2-6, with TRBD1 matching over 7 bases. Sequenced material: peripheral blood. The DNA of the CDR3 is TGTGCCAGTAGTCTCCGACAGGGTGGGGCCAACGTCCTGACTTTC. It codes for CASSLRQGGANVLTF. Full variable domain (outside the CDR3, taken from reference TRBV19 and TRBJ2-6): DGGITQSPKYLFRKEGQNVTLSCEQNLNHDAMYWYRQDPGQGLRLIYYSQIVNDFQKGDIAEGYSVSREKKESFPLTVTSAQKNPTAFYLCASSLRQGGANVLTFGAGSRLTVL.